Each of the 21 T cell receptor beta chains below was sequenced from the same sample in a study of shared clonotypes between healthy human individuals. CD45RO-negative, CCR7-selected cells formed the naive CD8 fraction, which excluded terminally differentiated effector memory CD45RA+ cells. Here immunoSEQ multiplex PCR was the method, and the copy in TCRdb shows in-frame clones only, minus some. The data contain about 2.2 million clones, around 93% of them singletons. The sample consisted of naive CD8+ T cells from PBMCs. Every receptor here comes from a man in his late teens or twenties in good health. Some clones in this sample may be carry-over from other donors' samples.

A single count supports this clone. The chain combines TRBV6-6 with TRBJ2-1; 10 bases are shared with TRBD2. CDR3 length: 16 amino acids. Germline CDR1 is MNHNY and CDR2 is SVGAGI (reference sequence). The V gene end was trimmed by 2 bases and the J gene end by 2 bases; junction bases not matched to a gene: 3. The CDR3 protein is CASSYPGLAAYNEQFF. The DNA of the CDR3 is TGTGCCAGCAGTTACCCAGGACTAGCGGCCTACAATGAGCAGTTCTTC.

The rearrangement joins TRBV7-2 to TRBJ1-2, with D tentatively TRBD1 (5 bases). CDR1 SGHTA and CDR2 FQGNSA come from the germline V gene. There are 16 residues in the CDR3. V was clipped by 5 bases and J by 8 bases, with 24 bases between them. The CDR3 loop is CASSPGAYTVWGGYTF. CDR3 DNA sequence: TGTGCCAGCAGCCCCGGTGCCTACACCGTCTGGGGGGGCTACACCTTC.

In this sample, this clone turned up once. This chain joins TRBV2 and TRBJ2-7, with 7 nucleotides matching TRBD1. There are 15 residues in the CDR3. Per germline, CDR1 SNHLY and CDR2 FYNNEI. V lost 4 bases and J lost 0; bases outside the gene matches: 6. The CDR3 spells CASSVGRGSSYEQYF. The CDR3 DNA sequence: TGTGCCAGCAGTGTGGGCAGGGGGAGCTCCTACGAGCAGTACTTC.

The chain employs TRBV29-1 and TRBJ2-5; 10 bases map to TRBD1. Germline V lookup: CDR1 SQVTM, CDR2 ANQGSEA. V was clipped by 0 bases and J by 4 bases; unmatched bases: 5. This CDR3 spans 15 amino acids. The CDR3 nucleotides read TGCAGCGTTGAAGATGGACAGGGGGAAGGAGAGACCCAGTACTTC. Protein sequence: CSVEDGQGEGETQYF. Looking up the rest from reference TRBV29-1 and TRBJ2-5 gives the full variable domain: SAVISQKPSRDICQRGTSLTIQCQVDSQVTMMFWYRQQPGQSLTLIATANQGSEATYESGFVIDKFPISRPNLTFSTLTVSNMSPEDSSIYLCSVEDGQGEGETQYFGPGTRLLVL.

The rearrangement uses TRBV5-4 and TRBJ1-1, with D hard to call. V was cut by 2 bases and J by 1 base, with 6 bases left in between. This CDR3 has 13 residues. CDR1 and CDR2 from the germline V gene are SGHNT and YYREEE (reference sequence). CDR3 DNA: TGTGCCAGCAGCTTAGGGCCGAACACTGAAGCTTTCTTT. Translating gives CASSLGPNTEAFF.

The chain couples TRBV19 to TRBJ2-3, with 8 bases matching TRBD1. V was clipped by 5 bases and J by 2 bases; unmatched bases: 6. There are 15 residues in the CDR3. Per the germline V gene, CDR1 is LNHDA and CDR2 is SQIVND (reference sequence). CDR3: CASSLWQGATDTQYF. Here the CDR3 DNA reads TGTGCCAGTAGTCTTTGGCAGGGGGCCACAGATACGCAGTATTTT.

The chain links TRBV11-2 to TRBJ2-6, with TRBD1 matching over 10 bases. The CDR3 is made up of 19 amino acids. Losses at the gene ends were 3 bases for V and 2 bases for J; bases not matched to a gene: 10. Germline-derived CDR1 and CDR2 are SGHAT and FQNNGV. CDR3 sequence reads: CASSFTGTGDPTGANVLTF. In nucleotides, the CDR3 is TGTGCCAGCAGCTTTACCGGGACAGGGGACCCCACTGGGGCCAACGTCCTGACTTTC.

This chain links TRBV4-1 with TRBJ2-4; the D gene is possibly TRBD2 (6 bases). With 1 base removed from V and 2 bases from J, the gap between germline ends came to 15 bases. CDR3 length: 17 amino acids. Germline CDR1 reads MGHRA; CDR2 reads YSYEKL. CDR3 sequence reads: CASSQVSRGSTKNIQYF. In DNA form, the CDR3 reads TGCGCCAGCAGCCAAGTTTCCCGGGGGAGTACCAAAAACATTCAGTACTTC.

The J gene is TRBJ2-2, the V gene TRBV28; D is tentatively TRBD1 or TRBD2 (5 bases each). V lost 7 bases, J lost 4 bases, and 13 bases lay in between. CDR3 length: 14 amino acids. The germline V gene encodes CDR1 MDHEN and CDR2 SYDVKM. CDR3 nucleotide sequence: TGTGCCAGCAACCCTTGGGGACGCACCGGGGAGCTGTTTTTT. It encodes CASNPWGRTGELFF.

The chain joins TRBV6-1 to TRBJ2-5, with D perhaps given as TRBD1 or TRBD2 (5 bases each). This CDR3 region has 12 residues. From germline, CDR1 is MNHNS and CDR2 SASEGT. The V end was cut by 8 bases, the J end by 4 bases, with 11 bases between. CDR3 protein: CASGGSGETQYF. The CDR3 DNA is TGTGCCAGCGGGGGATCGGGAGAGACCCAGTACTTC.

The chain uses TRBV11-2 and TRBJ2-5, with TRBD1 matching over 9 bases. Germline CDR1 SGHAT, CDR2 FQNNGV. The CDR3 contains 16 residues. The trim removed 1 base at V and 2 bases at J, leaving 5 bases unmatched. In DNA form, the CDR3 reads TGTGCCAGCAGCTTAGGCTGGGACAGGGCACAAGAGACCCAGTACTTC. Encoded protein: CASSLGWDRAQETQYF.

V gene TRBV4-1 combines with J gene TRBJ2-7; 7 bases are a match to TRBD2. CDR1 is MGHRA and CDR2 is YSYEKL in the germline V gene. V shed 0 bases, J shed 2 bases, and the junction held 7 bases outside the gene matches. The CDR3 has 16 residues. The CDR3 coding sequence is TGCGCCAGCAGCCAAGAAGATTGGCGGGAGCCCTACGAGCAGTACTTC. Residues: CASSQEDWREPYEQYF.

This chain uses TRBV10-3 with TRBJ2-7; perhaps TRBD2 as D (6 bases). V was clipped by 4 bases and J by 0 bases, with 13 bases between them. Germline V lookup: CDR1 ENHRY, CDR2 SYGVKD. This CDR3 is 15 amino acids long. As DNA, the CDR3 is TGTGCCATCAGTGTCGGAGGGGTCAGCTCCTACGAGCAGTACTTC. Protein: CAISVGGVSSYEQYF.

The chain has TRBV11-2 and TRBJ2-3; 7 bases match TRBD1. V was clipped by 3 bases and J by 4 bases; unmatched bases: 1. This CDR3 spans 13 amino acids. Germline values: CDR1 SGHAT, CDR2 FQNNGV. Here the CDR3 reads CASSLTGSDTQYF. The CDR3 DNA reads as TGTGCCAGCAGCTTGACAGGGTCAGATACGCAGTATTTT. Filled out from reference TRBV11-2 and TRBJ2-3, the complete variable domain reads EAGVAQSPRYKIIEKRQSVAFWCNPISGHATLYWYQQILGQGPKLLIQFQNNGVVDDSQLPKDRFSAERLKGVDSTLKIQPAKLEDSAVYLCASSLTGSDTQYFGPGTRLTVL.

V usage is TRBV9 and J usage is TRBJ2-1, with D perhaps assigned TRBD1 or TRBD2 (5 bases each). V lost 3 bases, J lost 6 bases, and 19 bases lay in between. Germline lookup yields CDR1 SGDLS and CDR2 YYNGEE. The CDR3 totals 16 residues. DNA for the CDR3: TGTGCCAGCAGCGGACCCACCGGGGCCTGGCCCAATGAGCAGTTCTTC. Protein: CASSGPTGAWPNEQFF. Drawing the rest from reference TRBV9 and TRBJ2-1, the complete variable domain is DSGVTQTPKHLITATGQRVTLRCSPRSGDLSVYWYQQSLDQGLQFLIQYYNGEERAKGNILERFSAQQFPDLHSELNLSSLELGDSALYFCASSGPTGAWPNEQFFGPGTRLTVL.

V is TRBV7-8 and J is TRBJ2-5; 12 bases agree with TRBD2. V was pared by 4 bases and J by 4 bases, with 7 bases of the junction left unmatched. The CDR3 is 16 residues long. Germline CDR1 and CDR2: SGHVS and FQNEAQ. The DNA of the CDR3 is TGTGCCAGCAGCTCCCGACTAGCGGGAGTATCAGAGACCCAGTACTTC. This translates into CASSSRLAGVSETQYF. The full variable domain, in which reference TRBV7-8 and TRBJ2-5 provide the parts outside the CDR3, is GAGVSQSPRYKVAKRGQDVALRCDPISGHVSLFWYQQALGQGPEFLTYFQNEAQLDKSGLPSDRFFAERPEGSVSTLKIQRTQQEDSAVYLCASSSRLAGVSETQYFGPGTRLLVL.

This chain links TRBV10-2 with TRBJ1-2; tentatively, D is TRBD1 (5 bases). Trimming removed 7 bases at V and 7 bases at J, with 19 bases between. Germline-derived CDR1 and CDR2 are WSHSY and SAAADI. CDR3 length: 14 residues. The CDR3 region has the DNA TGCGCCAGCACGGCTTCGAGCAGGGAACGTGGCTACACCTTC. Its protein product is CASTASSRERGYTF.

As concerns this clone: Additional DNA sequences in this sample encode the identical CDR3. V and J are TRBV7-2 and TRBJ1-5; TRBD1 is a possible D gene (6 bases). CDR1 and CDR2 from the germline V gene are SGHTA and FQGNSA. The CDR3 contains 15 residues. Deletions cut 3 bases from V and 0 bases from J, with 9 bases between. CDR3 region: CASSLGQYSNQPQHF. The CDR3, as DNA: TGTGCCAGCAGCTTGGGACAATATAGCAATCAGCCCCAGCATTTT.

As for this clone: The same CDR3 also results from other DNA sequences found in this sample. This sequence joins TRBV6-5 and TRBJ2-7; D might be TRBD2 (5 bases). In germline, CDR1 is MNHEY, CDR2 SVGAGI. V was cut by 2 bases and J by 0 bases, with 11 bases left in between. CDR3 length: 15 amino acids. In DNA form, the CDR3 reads TGTGCCAGCAGTTACGGGCTAGCTGGCTCCTACGAGCAGTACTTC. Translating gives CASSYGLAGSYEQYF.

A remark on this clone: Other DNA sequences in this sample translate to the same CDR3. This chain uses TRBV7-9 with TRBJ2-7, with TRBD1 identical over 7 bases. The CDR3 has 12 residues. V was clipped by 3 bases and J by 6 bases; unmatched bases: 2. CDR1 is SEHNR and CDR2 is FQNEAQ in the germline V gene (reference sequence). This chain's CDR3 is CASSLAGGEQYF. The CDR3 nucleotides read TGTGCCAGCAGCTTGGCAGGGGGCGAGCAGTACTTC.

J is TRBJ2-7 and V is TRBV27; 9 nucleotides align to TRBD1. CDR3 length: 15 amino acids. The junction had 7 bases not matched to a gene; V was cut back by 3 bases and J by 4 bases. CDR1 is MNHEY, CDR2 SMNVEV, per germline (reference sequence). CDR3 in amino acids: CASSLGGTGIYEQYF. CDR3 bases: TGTGCCAGCAGTTTGGGTGGGACAGGGATTTACGAGCAGTACTTC.